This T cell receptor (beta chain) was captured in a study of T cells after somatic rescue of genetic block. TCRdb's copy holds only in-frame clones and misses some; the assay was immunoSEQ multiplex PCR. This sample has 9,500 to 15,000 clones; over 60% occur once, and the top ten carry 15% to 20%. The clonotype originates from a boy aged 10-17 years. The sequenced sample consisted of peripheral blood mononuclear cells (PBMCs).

The CDR3 DNA sequence: TGTGCCAGCAGTTACCAAATTACAGGATTGACTGAAGCTTTCTTT. Amino acids: CASSYQITGLTEAFF. The V call is TRBV6-6, the J call TRBJ1-1, with D tentatively TRBD1 (5 bases). CDR1 is MNHNY and CDR2 is SVGAGI in the germline V gene (reference sequence). Trimming left V 2 bases short and J 5 bases short, with 15 bases between. This CDR3 has 15 residues.